One sample yielded the 27 T cell receptor beta chains listed below, sequenced in a study of shared clonotypes between healthy human individuals. Sequencing was performed with immunoSEQ multiplex PCR; in TCRdb, only in-frame clones are kept and a portion is missing. The sample yields under 1,100,000 clones, approximately 78% seen once. Sequencing was done on a sample of memory CD4+ T cells from PBMCs. Subset reported: CD45RA-negative fraction. These receptors came from a man aged 18 to 30 in good health. Some clones in this sample may be carry-over from other donors' samples.

The chain couples TRBV5-1 to TRBJ2-1, with D uncertain. The CDR3 is 13 amino acids. The V end lost 2 bases, the J end lost 3 bases, and 6 bases lay between the germline ends. Per the germline V gene, CDR1 is SGHRS and CDR2 is YFSETQ. This chain's CDR3 is CASSFDIYNEQFF. CDR3 DNA sequence: TGCGCCAGCAGCTTTGATATCTACAATGAGCAGTTCTTC.

The rearrangement links TRBV6-6 to TRBJ1-5; unclear D gene. Germline CDR1 and CDR2: MNHNY and SVGAGI (reference sequence). V lost 8 bases and J 3 bases, leaving 8 bases between the germline ends. The CDR3 length is 12 residues. CDR3 bases: TGTGCCAGCGGGGAGTTCAATCAGCCCCAGCATTTT. This codes for CASGEFNQPQHF.

This sequence joins TRBV5-1 and TRBJ2-7; D is possibly TRBD1 or TRBD2 (5 bases each). Germline CDR1 and CDR2: SGHRS and YFSETQ. The CDR3 contains 13 residues. Trimming left V 4 bases short and J 5 bases short, with 13 bases between. CDR3 nucleotide sequence: TGCGCCAGCAGCCTCGAGGGGTCCCACGAGCAGTACTTC. This sequence encodes CASSLEGSHEQYF.

The count of this clone is one. The J gene is TRBJ2-2, the V gene TRBV18, with 10 bases aligning to TRBD2. The CDR3 is 15 residues long. Germline CDR1 KGHSH, CDR2 LQKENI. V shed 3 bases, J shed 5 bases, and the junction held 3 bases outside the gene matches. The DNA for the CDR3 is TGTGCCAGCTCACCTGGGACTAGCGCGACCGGGGAGCTGTTTTTT. Protein: CASSPGTSATGELFF.

The chain links TRBV5-3 to TRBJ2-2, with 12 positions matching TRBD2. TRBV5-3 is identified as an open reading frame with a role that is uncertain. V trimming: 1 base; J trimming: 4 bases; junction bases outside the gene matches: 17. The CDR3 totals 21 residues. CDR3 loop: CARSLHGRGSLAGGGTGELFF. CDR3 in DNA: TGTGCCAGAAGCTTGCATGGGAGAGGCTCACTAGCGGGAGGAGGCACCGGGGAGCTGTTTTTT.

The V and J genes are TRBV2 and TRBJ2-7; 7 bases match TRBD1. This CDR3 contains 14 residues. Trimming took 8 bases from V and 6 from J; bases not matched to a gene: 13. Per the germline V gene, CDR1 is SNHLY and CDR2 is FYNNEI. The CDR3 here is CASGVGTGDSEQYF. The DNA of the CDR3 is TGTGCCAGCGGAGTAGGCACAGGGGATAGCGAGCAGTACTTC. The full variable domain, with the rest looked up from reference TRBV2 and TRBJ2-7, is EPEVTQTPSHQVTQMGQEVILRCVPISNHLYFYWYRQILGQKVEFLVSFYNNEISEKSEIFDDQFSVERPDGSNFTLKIRSTKLEDSAMYFCASGVGTGDSEQYFGPGTRLTVT.

In the case of this clone: A read error may produce the germline difference seen at one junction end. The chain has TRBV27 and TRBJ2-3, with 7 bases that match TRBD2. The CDR3 is made up of 14 amino acids. Germline V gene lookup returns CDR1 MNHEY and CDR2 SMNVEV (reference sequence). The CDR3, as DNA: TGTGCCAGCCGTTTTGCGGGAGTAACAGATACGCAGTATTTT. Encoded protein: CASRFAGVTDTQYF.

This clone was counted many times. At the DNA level, this CDR3 is encoded by other sequences in the same sample as well. The J gene is TRBJ2-3, the V gene TRBV30, with D unresolved. The CDR3 runs to 11 residues. V lost 3 bases and J lost 3, with 4 bases in between. Germline CDR1 is GTSNPN and CDR2 is SVGIG (reference sequence). The CDR3, as DNA: TGTGCCTGGAGCTCGACAGATACGCAGTATTTT. Protein: CAWSSTDTQYF.

The chain recombines TRBV11-1 with TRBJ1-1; unclear D gene. Per the germline V gene, CDR1 is SGHAT and CDR2 is FQDESV (reference sequence). The CDR3 is 15 residues long. V gave up 3 bases and J gave up 3 bases, with 14 bases separating them. The CDR3 loop is CASSLISRGHTEAFF. CDR3 DNA: TGTGCCAGCAGCTTGATCTCTCGGGGTCACACTGAAGCTTTCTTT.

The J gene is TRBJ1-4, the V gene TRBV5-1; D is unresolved. The V and J ends lost 0 bases and 7 bases respectively, with 13 bases between them. This CDR3 has 15 amino acids. From germline, CDR1 is SGHRS and CDR2 YFSETQ. CDR3 sequence reads: CASSLVGSVGEKLFF. The DNA for the CDR3 is TGCGCCAGCAGCTTGGTGGGGTCCGTTGGTGAAAAACTGTTTTTT. The variable domain in full, with the rest retrieved from reference TRBV5-1 and TRBJ1-4, is KAGVTQTPRYLIKTRGQQVTLSCSPISGHRSVSWYQQTPGQGLQFLFEYFSETQRNKGNFPGRFSGRQFSNSRSEMNVSTLELGDSALYLCASSLVGSVGEKLFFGSGTQLSVL.

The rearrangement joins TRBV5-1 to TRBJ1-2; weak D call: TRBD1 (5 bases). V lost 1 base, J lost 1 base, and 17 bases lay in between. CDR1 and CDR2 (germline): SGHRS, YFSETQ. CDR3 length: 17 amino acids. The CDR3 region is CASSLRGVADINYGYTF. In DNA, the CDR3 is TGCGCCAGCAGCTTGCGAGGTGTTGCGGACATTAACTATGGCTACACCTTC.

V gene TRBV10-1 combines with J gene TRBJ1-1, with D possibly being TRBD1 (6 bases). Germline lookup yields CDR1 WNHNN and CDR2 SYGVQD (reference sequence). The CDR3 has 13 residues. V was clipped by 6 bases and J by 1 base, with 9 bases between them. CDR3 sequence: CASRARGNTEAFF. CDR3 sequence (DNA): TGCGCCAGCAGGGCCAGGGGGAACACTGAAGCTTTCTTT.

The CDR3 spells CASSLDRLAADTQYF. CDR3 nucleotide sequence: TGTGCCAGCAGCTTAGATCGGCTAGCAGCAGATACGCAGTATTTT. This rearrangement joins TRBV11-2 to TRBJ2-3; TRBD2 is a possible D gene (5 bases). CDR3 size: 15 residues. CDR1 and CDR2 from the germline V gene are SGHAT and FQNNGV. V was clipped by 0 bases and J by 4 bases, with 11 bases between them.

V usage is TRBV29-1 and J usage is TRBJ2-7, with a weak D call TRBD1 (6 bases). Trimming removed 6 bases at V and 2 bases at J, with 23 bases between. The germline V gene has CDR1 SQVTM and CDR2 ANQGSEA. The length of the CDR3 is 16 residues. The CDR3 DNA reads TGCAGCGTCAACCGCCGGGACACTCAGAACACCTACGAGCAGTACTTC. Amino acids: CSVNRRDTQNTYEQYF.

The genes are TRBV28 and TRBJ2-7; 12 bases align to TRBD1. V gave up 5 bases and J gave up 7 bases; unmatched junction bases: 9. This CDR3 has 15 amino acids. Germline CDR1 MDHEN, CDR2 SYDVKM. The CDR3 region is CASSPAGTGGWEQYF. As DNA, the CDR3 is TGTGCCAGCAGTCCCGCCGGGACAGGGGGCTGGGAGCAGTACTTC. The full variable domain, in which reference TRBV28 and TRBJ2-7 provide the parts outside the CDR3, is DVKVTQSSRYLVKRTGEKVFLECVQDMDHENMFWYRQDPGLGLRLIYFSYDVKMKEKGDIPEGYSVSREKKERFSLILESASTNQTSMYLCASSPAGTGGWEQYFGPGTRLTVT.

The chain recombines TRBV11-3 with TRBJ2-7, with 7 bases identical to TRBD1. Germline V gene data show CDR1 as SGHNT and CDR2 as YENEEA. Trimming cost V 3 bases and J 4 bases; bases outside gene matches: 9. CDR3 size: 15 residues. CDR3 DNA sequence: TGTGCCAGCAGCTTCGGAACCGGGACAGTATACGAGCAGTACTTC. Its protein product is CASSFGTGTVYEQYF.

The rearrangement links TRBV7-9 to TRBJ2-2; a possible D gene is TRBD2 (5 bases). CDR1 and CDR2 (germline): SEHNR, FQNEAQ (reference sequence). CDR3 length: 14 residues. Trimming took 4 bases from V and 5 from J, leaving 11 bases between them. The CDR3 sequence: CASSSLSGTGELFF. The DNA for the CDR3 is TGTGCCAGCAGCTCCCTCTCGGGGACCGGGGAGCTGTTTTTT.

This clone occurred a few times. This may stem from a read error, because a much larger clone lies one nucleotide away. The chain carries TRBV6-1 and TRBJ2-4; D gene unclear. Trimming shortened V by 3 bases and J by 5 bases, and 17 bases separated the two germline ends. The CDR3 consists of 16 residues. Germline-derived CDR1 and CDR2 are MNHNS and SASEGT. The CDR3 sequence is CASSEWSPLRENIQYF. Here the CDR3 DNA reads TGTGCCAGCAGTGAGTGGTCCCCCTTACGCGAAAACATTCAGTACTTC.

This chain links TRBV5-1 with TRBJ2-3, with TRBD2 identical over 8 bases. The CDR3 covers 15 residues. J gave up 2 bases and V 4 bases, and 6 bases lay outside the gene matches. Germline V gene sequence: CDR1 SGHRS, CDR2 YFSETQ. This chain's CDR3 is CASSGTSGYTDTQYF. DNA for the CDR3: TGCGCCAGCAGCGGCACTAGCGGATACACAGATACGCAGTATTTT.

The V and J genes are TRBV19 and TRBJ2-5; D might be TRBD1 (5 bases). Germline CDR1 is LNHDA and CDR2 is SQIVND (reference sequence). The CDR3 totals 14 residues. Trimming pared 4 bases from V and 1 base from J, leaving 10 bases between. CDR3 bases: TGTGCCAGTAGTACCCGACAGTTCCAAGAGACCCAGTACTTC. Residues: CASSTRQFQETQYF.

The chain is built from TRBV11-1 and TRBJ2-2; perhaps TRBD2 as D (5 bases). The V gene's germline CDR1 is SGHAT and CDR2 FQDESV (reference sequence). Trimming removed 4 bases at V and 6 bases at J, with 15 bases between. The CDR3 loop spans 15 amino acids. The CDR3 protein is CASSSGRVGAGELFF. The DNA of the CDR3 is TGTGCCAGCAGCTCGGGCCGAGTCGGGGCCGGGGAGCTGTTTTTT.

The chain joins TRBV19 to TRBJ1-2, with TRBD1 matching over 7 bases. CDR1 and CDR2 from the germline V gene are LNHDA and SQIVND (reference sequence). Trimming at V came to 0 bases and at J to 7 bases, leaving 5 bases not matched to a gene. This CDR3 spans 14 amino acids. CDR3 region: CASSIDRQGSGYTF. CDR3 nucleotides: TGTGCCAGTAGTATAGACCGACAGGGATCTGGCTACACCTTC.

The J gene is TRBJ1-2, the V gene TRBV4-3, with D maybe TRBD1 (5 bases). Germline V gene data show CDR1 as LGHNA and CDR2 as YSLEER. Trimming took off 0 bases at V and 8 bases at J, with 16 bases between the two ends. The CDR3 is 15 amino acids. CDR3 loop: CASSQERSGRGGYTF. The CDR3, as DNA: TGCGCCAGCAGCCAAGAAAGGTCAGGGCGCGGAGGCTACACCTTC.

CDR3 residues: CSVGDGWGMNTEAFF. CDR3 sequence (DNA): TGCAGCGTTGGGGACGGTTGGGGAATGAACACTGAAGCTTTCTTT. This chain uses TRBV29-1 with TRBJ1-1, with D possibly TRBD1 on 5 matching bases. The V gene's germline CDR1 is SQVTM and CDR2 ANQGSEA. Between the trimmed V and J ends, which lost 4 bases and 0 bases, there was a span of 15 bases. The CDR3 runs to 15 residues.

The CDR3 region has the DNA TGTGCCAGCTCGTCGACAGGGGGGGATAGTGAAGCTTTCTTT. Protein sequence: CASSSTGGDSEAFF. The chain combines TRBV18 with TRBJ1-1; TRBD1 aligns across 9 bases. CDR3 length: 14 amino acids. Germline values: CDR1 KGHSH, CDR2 LQKENI. With 6 bases clipped from V and 7 bases from J, the junction kept 9 bases outside the gene matches.

The rearrangement joins TRBV7-3 to TRBJ2-7, with D uncertain. V lost 1 base to trimming and J lost 3 bases, with 4 bases between them. CDR1 and CDR2 from the germline V gene are SGHTA and FQGTGA. The length of the CDR3 is 12 residues. The CDR3 is CASSLINYEQYF. The CDR3 DNA is TGTGCCAGCAGCTTAATTAACTACGAGCAGTACTTC. Based on the CDR3 plus reference TRBV7-3 and TRBJ2-7, the full variable domain is GAGVSQTPSNKVTEKGKYVELRCDPISGHTALYWYRQSLGQGPEFLIYFQGTGAADDSGLPNDRFFAVRPEGSVSTLKIQRTERGDSAVYLCASSLINYEQYFGPGTRLTVT.

J is TRBJ2-7 and V is TRBV5-6, with a possible D match to TRBD2 (5 bases). Trimming stripped 0 bases from V and 11 bases from J, with 12 bases between. The germline V gene has CDR1 SGHDT and CDR2 YYEEEE. The CDR3 sequence is 12 residues long. The CDR3 DNA follows: TGTGCCAGCAGCTTGGTGGGGTTCGGGGAGTACTTC. Translated, it gives CASSLVGFGEYF.